This entry lists 24 T cell receptor beta chains sequenced from one sample in a study of blood T cell repertoires in COVID-19. Repertoires were generated with immunoSEQ multiplex PCR, while TCRdb's copy carries only in-frame clones and drops some. The sample consists of around 150,000 clones, 70% to 85% of them appearing once. The specimen sequenced was peripheral blood. These receptors came from a woman of 80 years or more with acute or convalescent COVID-19.

This chain joins TRBV29-1 and TRBJ1-2; tentative D call: TRBD1 (5 bases). Per the germline V gene, CDR1 is SQVTM and CDR2 is ANQGSEA. V was shortened by 1 base and J by 4 bases, with 19 bases between the two germline ends. CDR3 length equals 16 residues. CDR3 sequence: CSVEAWGRGGRYGYTF. The CDR3 DNA reads as TGCAGCGTTGAAGCTTGGGGCCGCGGGGGACGCTATGGCTACACCTTC. Full variable domain (outside the CDR3, taken from reference TRBV29-1 and TRBJ1-2): SAVISQKPSRDICQRGTSLTIQCQVDSQVTMMFWYRQQPGQSLTLIATANQGSEATYESGFVIDKFPISRPNLTFSTLTVSNMSPEDSSIYLCSVEAWGRGGRYGYTFGSGTRLTVV.

The J gene is TRBJ2-7, the V gene TRBV27; D is possibly TRBD1 (6 bases). Looked up from germline, CDR1 is MNHEY and CDR2 is SMNVEV (reference sequence). With 6 bases removed from V and 0 bases from J, the gap between germline ends came to 12 bases. The CDR3 spans 14 residues. CDR3: CASSYGTPSYEQYF. The CDR3 DNA is TGTGCCAGCAGCTACGGGACACCCTCCTACGAGCAGTACTTC.

This chain links TRBV6-2 or TRBV6-3 with TRBJ1-1, with a possible D match to TRBD1 (5 bases). The CDR3 loop spans 14 amino acids. V was pared by 0 bases and J by 10 bases, with 15 bases between. In germline, CDR1 is MNHEY, CDR2 SVGEGT. CDR3 sequence (DNA): TGTGCCAGCAGTTACTCGACGGGGGGTTGGGGAGCTTTCTTT. It codes for CASSYSTGGWGAFF.

The CDR3 loop is CASSTRDRVREQYF. The CDR3 DNA reads TGTGCCAGCAGCACCCGAGACAGGGTTCGCGAGCAGTACTTC. The chain links TRBV7-2 to TRBJ2-7; 7 bases align to TRBD1. The CDR3 has 14 amino acids. Trimming at V came to 5 bases and at J to 6 bases, leaving 10 bases not matched to a gene. CDR1 SGHTA and CDR2 FQGNSA come from the germline V gene.

As for this clone: Other DNA sequences in the same sample also yield this CDR3. The gene calls are TRBV7-6 and TRBJ1-5; a weak D match, TRBD1 (6 bases). CDR1 and CDR2 (germline): SGHVS, FNYEAQ. CDR3 size: 13 residues. Trimming took off 3 bases at V and 9 bases at J, with 12 bases between the two ends. CDR3 residues: CASSLGGPGPQHF. CDR3 in DNA: TGTGCCAGCAGCTTGGGGGGGCCGGGGCCCCAGCATTTT.

The V and J genes are TRBV24-1 and TRBJ2-1; TRBD1 matches 7 bases. V lost 4 bases and J lost 4; bases outside the gene matches: 9. This CDR3 spans 16 amino acids. Germline V CDR1 and CDR2: KGHDR, SFDVKD. DNA for the CDR3: TGTGCCACCAGTGACGCGGGCCAGGGGGAGTACAATGAGCAGTTCTTC. The encoded protein is CATSDAGQGEYNEQFF.

This clone was detected only a few times. The genes are TRBV6-5 and TRBJ1-2; 10 positions match TRBD1. Germline V gene lookup returns CDR1 MNHEY and CDR2 SVGAGI. V shed 4 bases and J 1 base; nucleotides not matched to a gene: 6. The CDR3 has 16 amino acids. The CDR3: CASSFARDRGNYGYTF. The CDR3 DNA follows: TGTGCCAGCAGTTTCGCCCGGGACAGGGGTAACTATGGCTACACCTTC.

This chain connects TRBV23-1 to TRBJ2-1, with D possibly being TRBD2 (6 bases). TRBV23-1 is annotated as an ORF whose role is uncertain. This CDR3 has 14 residues. V shed 1 base and J shed 5 bases, with 9 bases lying between them. CDR3 residues: CASSQFSGHNEQFF. DNA of the CDR3: TGCGCCAGCAGTCAATTTAGCGGACACAATGAGCAGTTCTTC.

The V and J genes are TRBV6-5 and TRBJ2-2; 11 bases are a match to TRBD2. The germline V gene encodes CDR1 MNHEY and CDR2 SVGAGI. This CDR3 comprises 15 residues. V shed 7 bases and J 5 bases; nucleotides not matched to a gene: 6. This CDR3 reads CASTIASGRTGELFF. CDR3 bases: TGTGCCAGCACGATAGCTAGCGGGAGGACCGGGGAGCTGTTTTTT.

The V and J genes are TRBV4-2 and TRBJ1-2; 7 nucleotides line up with TRBD1. V shed 1 base and J 6 bases; nucleotides not matched to a gene: 8. Looked up from germline, CDR1 is LGHNA and CDR2 is YNFKEQ. The CDR3 consists of 15 residues. The chain's CDR3 is CASSQAPGTEDGYTF. CDR3 DNA: TGTGCCAGCAGCCAAGCTCCCGGGACAGAGGATGGCTACACCTTC.

On this clone: The conserved final phenylalanine or tryptophan is absent from the CDR3, which likely points to a read error. The chain joins TRBV5-4 to TRBJ2-7, with 11 bases identical to TRBD2. This CDR3 region has 15 residues. V lost 3 bases, J lost 5 bases, and 7 bases stayed unmatched. The germline V gene encodes CDR1 SGHNT and CDR2 YYREEE (reference sequence). The CDR3, as DNA: TGTGCCAGCAGCTCATCACTAGCGGGAGCCAACGAGCAGTACCTC. Translation gives CASSSSLAGANEQYL.

DNA for the CDR3: TGCGCCAGCAGCTTGAGCCCGGACAGGGGGGAGACCCAGTACTTC. Protein sequence: CASSLSPDRGETQYF. This chain links TRBV5-1 with TRBJ2-5; 10 bases align to TRBD1. In germline, CDR1 is SGHRS, CDR2 YFSETQ. J was trimmed by 5 bases and V by 1 base; bases with no gene match: 5. The CDR3 spans 15 residues.

This clone was counted once. This chain joins TRBV19 and TRBJ1-1; TRBD1 aligns across 10 bases. Trimming at V came to 0 bases and at J to 4 bases, leaving 2 bases not matched to a gene. Germline assignment: CDR1 LNHDA and CDR2 SQIVND (reference sequence). CDR3 size: 15 residues. Here the CDR3 reads CASSIEGQGRTEAFF. CDR3 DNA: TGTGCCAGTAGTATAGAGGGACAGGGGCGCACTGAAGCTTTCTTT.

The rearrangement links TRBV6-5 to TRBJ1-1, with 8 bases lining up with TRBD1. CDR1 and CDR2 (germline): MNHEY, SVGAGI. V lost 0 bases to trimming and J lost 0 bases; unmatched junction nucleotides: 3. CDR3 size: 16 residues. In DNA form, the CDR3 reads TGTGCCAGCAGTTACTCGACAGGGGTCCTGAACACTGAAGCTTTCTTT. Translating it yields CASSYSTGVLNTEAFF.

The chain couples TRBV6-5 to TRBJ2-7; maybe TRBD1 (6 bases). Per the germline V gene, CDR1 is MNHEY and CDR2 is SVGAGI. V gave up 5 bases and J gave up 7 bases, with 18 bases separating them. The CDR3 is 14 amino acids. CDR3 bases: TGTGCCAGCAGTCTAGGGACATCTAAAAGAGAGCAGTACTTC. It encodes CASSLGTSKREQYF.

This sequence joins TRBV9 and TRBJ1-2; maybe TRBD1 (5 bases). The germline gives CDR1 SGDLS, CDR2 YYNGEE. Trimming stripped 4 bases from V and 1 base from J, with 11 bases between. The CDR3 sequence is 14 residues long. CDR3 sequence reads: CASSPNQGNYGYTF. The CDR3 DNA reads TGTGCCAGCAGCCCCAATCAGGGTAACTATGGCTACACCTTC.

The chain has TRBV6-5 and TRBJ1-1, with no clear D. Germline V lookup: CDR1 MNHEY, CDR2 SVGAGI. The CDR3 is 14 amino acids. The V end lost 3 bases, the J end lost 2 bases, and 10 bases lay between the germline ends. The CDR3 sequence: CASSYSQPNTEAFF. The DNA for the CDR3 is TGTGCCAGCAGTTATAGCCAGCCCAACACTGAAGCTTTCTTT.

The chain employs TRBV6-2 or TRBV6-3 and TRBJ2-2, with 7 bases aligning to TRBD1. CDR1 and CDR2 from the germline V gene are MNHEY and SVGEGT. The ends lost 2 bases at V and 4 bases at J; junction bases unmatched: 10. CDR3 length equals 17 residues. CDR3 DNA sequence: TGTGCCAGCAGTTACCCACAGGGGCCACCCACCACCGGGGAGCTGTTTTTT. Translated: CASSYPQGPPTTGELFF.

The chain recombines TRBV5-6 with TRBJ2-7, with 11 bases that match TRBD2. The J segment lost 5 bases and the V segment lost 5 bases, leaving 6 bases of the junction unmatched. CDR1 is SGHDT, CDR2 YYEEEE, per germline. The length of the CDR3 is 14 residues. The CDR3 nucleotides read TGTGCCAGCAGAACTAGCGGGAGTACCCACGAGCAGTACTTC. Amino acids: CASRTSGSTHEQYF.

This rearrangement joins TRBV4-2 to TRBJ2-7, with 13 bases identical to TRBD2. V lost 0 bases and J lost 8; bases outside the gene matches: 13. Germline-derived CDR1 and CDR2 are LGHNA and YNFKEQ. This CDR3 is 18 amino acids long. The CDR3 sequence: CASSQDPGLAGKGTQQYF. The CDR3 nucleotides are TGTGCCAGCAGCCAAGATCCGGGACTAGCGGGAAAGGGTACGCAGCAGTACTTC.

The rearrangement joins TRBV28 to TRBJ1-5; 9 bases agree with TRBD1. Germline V gene sequence: CDR1 MDHEN, CDR2 SYDVKM. The CDR3 length is 14 residues. The J segment lost 8 bases and the V segment lost 6 bases, leaving 8 bases of the junction unmatched. The CDR3 spells CASRQPGQGKPQHF. CDR3 nucleotide sequence: TGTGCCAGCAGACAACCGGGACAGGGAAAGCCCCAGCATTTT.

This clone was counted between two and nine times. The V gene is TRBV5-1, the J gene TRBJ2-4, with D possibly being TRBD1 (6 bases). Trimming left V 7 bases short and J 3 bases short, with 17 bases between. This CDR3 contains 15 residues. Germline V gene sequence: CDR1 SGHRS, CDR2 YFSETQ. The CDR3 bases are TGCGCCAGCGGACAGTGGGAAAGGGGCAAAAACATTCAGTACTTC. Translated, it gives CASGQWERGKNIQYF.

The V and J genes are TRBV14 and TRBJ2-2; D gene unclear. V was pared by 1 base and J by 5 bases, with 5 bases between. This CDR3 region has 13 residues. The V gene's germline CDR1 is SGHDN and CDR2 FVKESK. CDR3 nucleotides: TGTGCCAGCAGCCAAGTCGAGACCGGGGAGCTGTTTTTT. It yields the protein CASSQVETGELFF.

This chain joins TRBV30 and TRBJ1-2; D is perhaps TRBD1 (5 bases). The germline gives CDR1 GTSNPN, CDR2 SVGIG (reference sequence). Trimming cost V 3 bases and J 4 bases, with 9 bases left between them. This CDR3 is 12 amino acids long. The CDR3 region has the DNA TGTGCCTGGAGGGGACTGTTCTATGGCTACACCTTC. This codes for CAWRGLFYGYTF.